This record concerns one TCR beta chain sequence. Its antigen remains unknown. The sample originates from a study of OX40 agonist ivuxolimab in advanced cancers. Per germline, CDR1 SNHLY and CDR2 FYNNEI. Trimming took off 4 bases at V and 4 bases at J, with 14 bases between the two ends. The CDR3 sequence is 15 residues long. Study-wide results and caveats: Clonal expansion was seen in CD4+ and CD8+ blood T cells by week 6 at 0.1 to 3.0 mg/kg.

The assay was immunoSEQ multiplex PCR, and TCRdb's table has in-frame clones only and misses some. The sample records about 51,000 clones, around 77% being singletons. The receptor was isolated from an adult with an advanced solid tumor such as melanoma, head and neck, liver or kidney cancer. V gene TRBV2 combines with J gene TRBJ1-5; D is ambiguous. The specimen comprised CD4+ or CD8+ T cells sorted from blood, sampled in a trial of the OX40 agonist ivuxolimab. The CDR3 loop is CASSGAYRENQPQHF. CDR3 bases: TGTGCCAGCAGTGGGGCATACAGAGAAAATCAGCCCCAGCATTTT.